One sample yielded the 31 T cell receptor beta chains listed below, sequenced in a study of CD8 T cells in Susac syndrome. Random hexamers were used to reverse transcribe an amount of roughly 0.5 to 1 ug RNA. TCRdb re-derived calls from the immunoSEQ multiplex PCR reads in MiXCR, one entry per CDR3 protein. The data contain tens of thousands of distinct CDR3 sequences, roughly nine tenths of them singletons. Sequencing used CD8+ T cells from PBMCs. The source of these receptors is a human donor with multiple sclerosis.

The rearrangement uses TRBV3-1 and TRBJ2-7; 7 bases align to TRBD1. J gave up 2 bases and V 1 base, and 8 bases lay outside the gene matches. The length of the CDR3 is 16 residues. Germline CDR1 LGHDT, CDR2 YNNKEL (reference sequence). The CDR3 region is CASSQAYGDRPYEQYF. The CDR3 DNA sequence: TGTGCCAGCAGCCAAGCTTACGGGGACAGACCCTACGAGCAGTACTTC.

J is TRBJ1-3 and V is TRBV19; 11 positions agree with TRBD1. CDR1 is LNHDA and CDR2 is SQIVND in the germline V gene (reference sequence). This CDR3 contains 18 residues. The J segment lost 0 bases and the V segment lost 5 bases, leaving 9 bases of the junction unmatched. CDR3 residues: CASSPRDRGELSGNTIYF. The CDR3 DNA is TGTGCCAGTAGTCCCCGGGACAGGGGGGAACTCTCTGGAAACACCATATATTTT.

This chain connects TRBV12-3 or TRBV12-4 to TRBJ1-4; D is uncertain. This CDR3 comprises 15 residues. The V end was cut by 5 bases, the J end by 5 bases, with 15 bases between. The CDR3 here is CASSPLMGSNEKLFF. For the CDR3, the DNA is TGTGCCAGCAGTCCCCTCATGGGCAGCAATGAAAAACTGTTTTTT.

This clonotype was seen only once. The V call is TRBV6-5, the J call TRBJ2-5; the D gene is possibly TRBD2 (5 bases). Trimming shortened V by 6 bases and J by 5 bases, and 19 bases separated the two germline ends. The CDR3 has 15 residues. CDR1 is MNHEY and CDR2 is SVGAGI in the germline V gene. The chain's CDR3 is CASSFLAAGVETQYF. In DNA, the CDR3 is TGTGCCAGCAGCTTTCTAGCTGCCGGAGTGGAGACCCAGTACTTC.

This clonotype was found once. This chain joins TRBV3-1 and TRBJ2-1; D is unresolved. The CDR3 totals 14 residues. CDR1 is LGHDT and CDR2 is YNNKEL in the germline V gene (reference sequence). V dropped 0 bases and J dropped 10 bases, with 13 bases sitting between them. The CDR3: CASSQDPGAGEQFF. The CDR3 DNA follows: TGTGCCAGCAGCCAAGATCCGGGCGCAGGCGAGCAGTTCTTC.

The CDR3 loop reads CASSPRQDPSYEQYF. As DNA, the CDR3 is TGCGCCAGCAGCCCAAGACAGGATCCTTCCTACGAGCAGTACTTC. The chain combines TRBV5-1 with TRBJ2-7; perhaps TRBD1 as D (6 bases). Germline loops: CDR1 SGHRS, CDR2 YFSETQ. V dropped 4 bases and J dropped 1 base, with 15 bases sitting between them. The CDR3 length is 15 residues. Using reference TRBV5-1 and TRBJ2-7 for the parts outside the CDR3, the full variable domain is KAGVTQTPRYLIKTRGQQVTLSCSPISGHRSVSWYQQTPGQGLQFLFEYFSETQRNKGNFPGRFSGRQFSNSRSEMNVSTLELGDSALYLCASSPRQDPSYEQYFGPGTRLTVT.

The chain employs TRBV27 and TRBJ1-1; TRBD1 is a possible D gene (6 bases). The CDR3 is made up of 14 amino acids. The germline V and J ends were trimmed by 2 bases and 9 bases, with 16 bases remaining between them. The V gene's germline CDR1 is MNHEY and CDR2 SMNVEV (reference sequence). The CDR3 loop is CASSLNLGGAKAFF. DNA for the CDR3: TGTGCCAGCAGTTTAAATTTGGGGGGCGCTAAAGCTTTCTTT.

The chain recombines TRBV6-2 or TRBV6-3 with TRBJ1-5, with no clear D. Trimming took off 6 bases at V and 0 bases at J, with 24 bases between the two ends. Germline assignment: CDR1 MNHEY and CDR2 SVGEGT. The CDR3 spans 19 residues. The CDR3 protein is CASSFSESETVYSNQPQHF. The CDR3, as DNA: TGTGCCAGCAGCTTTTCAGAAAGCGAAACAGTGTATAGCAATCAGCCCCAGCATTTT.

J is TRBJ2-1 and V is TRBV6-2 or TRBV6-3; no firm D call. Trimming removed 3 bases from V and 6 bases from J, with 9 bases in between. The germline V gene encodes CDR1 MNHEY and CDR2 SVGEGT. CDR3 length equals 13 residues. The CDR3 protein is CASSYLVANEQFF. Here the CDR3 DNA reads TGTGCCAGCAGTTATCTCGTGGCCAATGAGCAGTTCTTC.

The V gene is TRBV14, the J gene TRBJ2-4; no firm D call. Germline V gene sequence: CDR1 SGHDN, CDR2 FVKESK. Trimming cost V 3 bases and J 0 bases, with 6 bases left between them. The CDR3 totals 14 residues. The CDR3 nucleotides read TGTGCCAGCAGCCAGCGTCTAGCCAAAAACATTCAGTACTTC. Translation gives CASSQRLAKNIQYF.

The chain joins TRBV7-2 to TRBJ1-2; TRBD1 matches 9 bases. V trimming: 4 bases; J trimming: 5 bases; junction bases outside the gene matches: 5. This CDR3 has 14 residues. Germline CDR1 SGHTA, CDR2 FQGNSA. The CDR3 nucleotides read TGTGCCAGCAGCTCTACCGGGACAGGGTATGGCTACACCTTC. Protein product: CASSSTGTGYGYTF.

The chain links TRBV19 to TRBJ1-1; no definite D call. V lost 7 bases, J lost 0 bases, and 12 bases lay in between. This CDR3 spans 14 amino acids. The germline gives CDR1 LNHDA, CDR2 SQIVND (reference sequence). The CDR3 loop reads CASNTVDLNTEAFF. In DNA, the CDR3 is TGTGCCAGTAACACGGTAGATTTGAACACTGAAGCTTTCTTT.

This chain joins TRBV6-5 and TRBJ1-5; TRBD1 aligns across 8 bases. Unmatched junction bases numbered 2, after V lost 2 bases and J lost 5 bases. This CDR3 is 14 amino acids long. Germline assignment: CDR1 MNHEY and CDR2 SVGAGI. This CDR3 reads CASSYKQGDQPQHF. For the CDR3, the DNA is TGTGCCAGCAGTTACAAACAGGGGGATCAGCCCCAGCATTTT.

Notes on this clonotype: The junction differs from germline at one of its ends, possibly a read error. The chain recombines TRBV5-8 with TRBJ2-5; unclear D gene. Germline loops: CDR1 SGHTS, CDR2 YDEGEE. The CDR3 runs 13 residues. The CDR3 bases are TGTGCCAGCAGCCCACCGGTTCAAGGGACCCAGTACTTC. Encoded protein: CASSPPVQGTQYF.

The rearrangement uses TRBV11-3 and TRBJ2-1; 10 nucleotides match TRBD2. Germline CDR1 is SGHNT and CDR2 is YENEEA. J was trimmed by 6 bases and V by 0 bases; bases with no gene match: 11. CDR3 length: 18 amino acids. The DNA of the CDR3 is TGTGCCAGCAGCTTAGATCAAGGCGGGAGCGGGGGGGCCAATGAGCAGTTCTTC. This translates into CASSLDQGGSGGANEQFF.

The sample holds one count of this clonotype. The chain combines TRBV5-1 with TRBJ1-4; D might be TRBD1 (5 bases). V was pared by 4 bases and J by 5 bases, with 12 bases between. Germline CDR1 SGHRS, CDR2 YFSETQ. The CDR3 sequence is 14 residues long. The CDR3 protein is CASSRGGVNEKLFF. DNA for the CDR3: TGCGCCAGCAGCCGAGGAGGGGTAAATGAAAAACTGTTTTTT.

The chain combines TRBV18 with TRBJ2-1, with a weak D call TRBD2 (6 bases). Trimming removed 2 bases at V and 4 bases at J, with 15 bases between. This CDR3 has 16 amino acids. Germline loops: CDR1 KGHSH, CDR2 LQKENI. The CDR3 region is CASSPVGGAAYNEQFF. CDR3 coding DNA: TGTGCCAGCTCACCAGTCGGCGGGGCCGCATACAATGAGCAGTTCTTC.

V and J are TRBV2 and TRBJ2-1; TRBD2 agrees at 7 bases. Germline CDR1 reads SNHLY; CDR2 reads FYNNEI. The V and J ends lost 7 bases and 1 base, in that order; junction bases with no gene match: 1. The CDR3 extends over 13 amino acids. CDR3 DNA sequence: TGTGCCAGCAAGGGACTATCCTACAATGAGCAGTTCTTC. Translated, it gives CASKGLSYNEQFF. Using reference TRBV2 and TRBJ2-1 for the parts outside the CDR3, the full variable domain is EPEVTQTPSHQVTQMGQEVILRCVPISNHLYFYWYRQILGQKVEFLVSFYNNEISEKSEIFDDQFSVERPDGSNFTLKIRSTKLEDSAMYFCASKGLSYNEQFFGPGTRLTVL.

This clonotype has more than one count but fewer than ten. This chain uses TRBV7-6 with TRBJ2-1; D is uncertain. The CDR3 consists of 11 residues. Germline CDR1 reads SGHVS; CDR2 reads FNYEAQ. Trimming took off 5 bases at V and 9 bases at J, with 8 bases between the two ends. The DNA for the CDR3 is TGTGCCAGCAGCCCGGGCCGTGAGCAGTTCTTC. As protein: CASSPGREQFF.

The chain combines TRBV23-1 with TRBJ1-2, with 7 bases matching TRBD1. TRBV23-1 is designated an ORF whose function remains uncertain. The CDR3 contains 14 residues. V dropped 7 bases and J dropped 8; count of bases not matched to a gene: 13. The CDR3: CASTHRGGGEGYTF. The DNA for the CDR3 is TGCGCCAGCACCCATCGTGGAGGGGGCGAGGGCTACACCTTC.

V and J are TRBV19 and TRBJ1-1, with a possible D match to TRBD1 (6 bases). The V and J ends lost 9 bases and 5 bases respectively, with 16 bases between them. Germline V gene sequence: CDR1 LNHDA, CDR2 SQIVND (reference sequence). CDR3 size: 13 residues. DNA for the CDR3: TGTGCCAGCGACGAGGGGGTCGGAACTGAAGCTTTCTTT. This encodes CASDEGVGTEAFF.

The chain employs TRBV6-4 and TRBJ2-6; D call uncertain. Deletions cut 9 bases from V and 0 bases from J, with 9 bases between. The CDR3 loop spans 14 amino acids. The germline V gene encodes CDR1 MRHNA and CDR2 SNTAGT. CDR3 sequence (DNA): TGTGCCAGACTTCGTCCCTCTGGGGCCAACGTCCTGACTTTC. Protein product: CARLRPSGANVLTF.

The chain employs TRBV9 and TRBJ2-4; D call uncertain. V lost 0 bases, J lost 0 bases, and 10 bases lay in between. Germline CDR1 SGDLS, CDR2 YYNGEE. The CDR3 has 16 amino acids. The CDR3 bases are TGTGCCAGCAGCGTAGGTACGGGTTTAGCCAAAAACATTCAGTACTTC. This codes for CASSVGTGLAKNIQYF.

The rearrangement uses TRBV11-3 and TRBJ2-2; 7 bases agree with TRBD1. Trimming removed 5 bases from V and 6 bases from J; junction bases left unmatched: 9. Germline V gene data show CDR1 as SGHNT and CDR2 as YENEEA. The CDR3 is 15 residues long. The CDR3 protein is CASSQRAQGAGELFF. Here the CDR3 DNA reads TGTGCCAGCAGCCAGAGGGCCCAGGGGGCCGGGGAGCTGTTTTTT.

The chain is built from TRBV6-1 and TRBJ1-1; 10 bases fit TRBD1. Germline V gives CDR1 MNHNS, CDR2 SASEGT. Trimming cost V 3 bases and J 1 base; bases outside gene matches: 8. The CDR3 spans 17 residues. CDR3 loop: CASSDPRDRGWNTEAFF. The CDR3 nucleotides are TGTGCCAGCAGTGACCCCCGGGACAGGGGCTGGAACACTGAAGCTTTCTTT.

The chain links TRBV5-4 to TRBJ1-2; 11 positions agree with TRBD1. The CDR3 is 15 amino acids. With 2 bases clipped from V and 3 bases from J, the junction kept 3 bases outside the gene matches. The germline gives CDR1 SGHNT, CDR2 YYREEE (reference sequence). CDR3 region: CASSLGTGGDYGYTF. As DNA, the CDR3 is TGTGCCAGCAGCTTAGGGACAGGGGGGGACTATGGCTACACCTTC.

The chain uses TRBV24-1 and TRBJ1-1; no clear D. Germline CDR1 reads KGHDR; CDR2 reads SFDVKD. CDR3 length: 13 residues. V shed 4 bases and J shed 1 base, with 6 bases lying between them. The CDR3 nucleotides are TGTGCCACCAGTGACCCACCGAACACTGAAGCTTTCTTT. As protein: CATSDPPNTEAFF.

The J gene is TRBJ1-1, the V gene TRBV28, with unresolved D. The CDR3 contains 15 residues. CDR1 MDHEN and CDR2 SYDVKM come from the germline V gene. The V end lost 5 bases, the J end lost 1 base, and 14 bases lay between the germline ends. The CDR3 loop is CASSIYTQQNTEAFF. Written as DNA, the CDR3 is TGTGCCAGCAGTATATACACACAACAGAACACTGAAGCTTTCTTT.

The chain joins TRBV28 to TRBJ2-3; 7 nucleotides match TRBD2. Per germline, CDR1 MDHEN and CDR2 SYDVKM. CDR3 size: 15 residues. Trimming removed 5 bases from V and 2 bases from J; junction bases left unmatched: 7. CDR3 bases: TGTGCCAGCAGTCCCCTAGCGGAACTCACAGATACGCAGTATTTT. Amino acid sequence: CASSPLAELTDTQYF.

This chain links TRBV12-3 or TRBV12-4 with TRBJ2-1, with 9 positions matching TRBD2. The V and J ends lost 7 bases and 8 bases, in that order; junction bases with no gene match: 12. The CDR3 runs to 15 residues. The CDR3 DNA reads as TGTGCCAGCACCCCTGGCGGGAGGGCGACCCATGAGCAGTTCTTC. It specifies CASTPGGRATHEQFF.

The rearrangement links TRBV6-2 or TRBV6-3 to TRBJ2-3; weak D call: TRBD2 (6 bases). CDR3 length: 13 amino acids. Looked up from germline, CDR1 is MNHEY and CDR2 is SVGEGT. The V end was cut by 8 bases, the J end by 4 bases, with 13 bases between. The CDR3 loop reads CASGAGWADTQYF. The CDR3 DNA is TGTGCCAGCGGTGCGGGATGGGCAGATACGCAGTATTTT.